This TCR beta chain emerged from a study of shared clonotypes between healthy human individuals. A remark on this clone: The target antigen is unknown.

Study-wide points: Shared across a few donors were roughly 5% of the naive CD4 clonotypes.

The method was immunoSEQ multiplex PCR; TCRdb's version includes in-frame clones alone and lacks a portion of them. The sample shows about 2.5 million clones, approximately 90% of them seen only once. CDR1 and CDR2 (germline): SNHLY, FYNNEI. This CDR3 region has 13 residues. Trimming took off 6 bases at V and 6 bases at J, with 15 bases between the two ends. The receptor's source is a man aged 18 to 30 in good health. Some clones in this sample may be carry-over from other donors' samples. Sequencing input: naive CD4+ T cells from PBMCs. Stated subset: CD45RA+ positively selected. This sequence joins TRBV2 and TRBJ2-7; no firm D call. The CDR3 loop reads CASRPDGAGEQYF. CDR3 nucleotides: TGTGCCAGCAGGCCGGACGGTGCCGGCGAGCAGTACTTC.